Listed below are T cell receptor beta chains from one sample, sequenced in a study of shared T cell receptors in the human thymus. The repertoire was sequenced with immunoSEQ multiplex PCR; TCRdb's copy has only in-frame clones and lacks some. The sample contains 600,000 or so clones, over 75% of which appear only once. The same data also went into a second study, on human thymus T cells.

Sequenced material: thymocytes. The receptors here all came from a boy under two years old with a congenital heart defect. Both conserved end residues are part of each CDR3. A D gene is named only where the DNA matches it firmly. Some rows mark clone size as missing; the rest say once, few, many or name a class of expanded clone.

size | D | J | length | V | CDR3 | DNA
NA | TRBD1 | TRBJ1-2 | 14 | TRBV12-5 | CASGPPGGAYGYTF | TGTGCTAGTGGGCCCCCAGGGGGCGCATATGGCTACACCTTC
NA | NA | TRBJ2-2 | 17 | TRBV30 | CAWTRCGVTMNTGELFF | TGTGCCTGGACTCGATGTGGTGTCACTATGAACACCGGGGAGCTGTTTTTT
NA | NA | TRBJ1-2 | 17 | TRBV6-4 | CASSDFRQGGRCDGYTF | TGTGCCAGCAGTGACTTTAGGCAGGGAGGGAGGTGCGATGGCTACACCTTC
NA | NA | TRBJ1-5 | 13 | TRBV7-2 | CASSILRNQPQHF | TGTGCCAGCAGCATCCTACGTAATCAGCCCCAGCATTTT
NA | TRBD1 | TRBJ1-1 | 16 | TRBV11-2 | CASSLGDRGRDTEAFF | TGTGCCAGCAGCTTGGGGGACAGGGGAAGAGACACTGAAGCTTTCTTT
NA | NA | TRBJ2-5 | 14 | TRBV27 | CASSTGGTARTQYF | TGTGCCAGCAGCACCGGAGGGACAGCCAGAACCCAGTACTTC
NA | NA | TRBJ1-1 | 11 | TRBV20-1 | CSASTEFEAFF | TGCAGTGCTAGTACAGAGTTTGAAGCTTTCTTT
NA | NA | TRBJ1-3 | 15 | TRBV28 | CASSTLTEQGNTIYF | TGTGCCAGCAGTACGCTGACAGAGCAAGGAAACACCATATATTTT
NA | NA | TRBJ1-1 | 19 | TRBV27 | CASSPQYGVGGAENTEAFF | TGTGCCAGCAGTCCGCAGTATGGTGTCGGAGGCGCCGAGAACACTGAAGCTTTCTTT
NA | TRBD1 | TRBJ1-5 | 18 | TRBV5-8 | CASSYTGGGGHSNQPQHF | TGTGCCAGCAGCTACACAGGGGGCGGAGGACATAGCAATCAGCCCCAGCATTTT
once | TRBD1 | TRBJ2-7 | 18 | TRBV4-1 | CASSQDGGQEKYGYEQYF | TGCGCCAGCAGCCAAGATGGGGGACAGGAGAAATACGGCTACGAGCAGTACTTC
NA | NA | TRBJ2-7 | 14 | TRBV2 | CASSFPGFEDEQYF | TGTGCCAGCAGTTTCCCAGGGTTCGAGGACGAGCAGTACTTC
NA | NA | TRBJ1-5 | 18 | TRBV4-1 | CASSQILYDSPSNQPQHF | TGCGCCAGCAGCCAAATATTATACGACAGTCCTAGCAATCAGCCCCAGCATTTT
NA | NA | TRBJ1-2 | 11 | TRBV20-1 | CSARVPDGYTF | TGCAGTGCTAGAGTCCCGGATGGCTACACCTTC
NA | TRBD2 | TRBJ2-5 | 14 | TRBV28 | CASSGSGSTETQYF | TGTGCCAGCAGTGGTAGCGGGAGTACAGAGACCCAGTACTTC
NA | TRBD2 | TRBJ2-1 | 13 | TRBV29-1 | CSTSGGINNEQFF | TGCAGTACTAGCGGGGGGATCAACAATGAGCAGTTCTTC
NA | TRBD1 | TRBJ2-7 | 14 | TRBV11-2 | CASSSGQGSYEQYF | TGTGCCAGCAGCTCGGGACAGGGGTCCTACGAGCAGTACTTC
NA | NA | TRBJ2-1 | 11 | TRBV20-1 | CSAGRAGEQFF | TGCAGTGCGGGCAGGGCCGGTGAGCAGTTCTTC
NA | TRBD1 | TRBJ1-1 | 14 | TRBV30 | CAWSVQAGGLEAFF | TGTGCCTGGAGTGTACAGGCAGGGGGGCTTGAAGCTTTCTTT
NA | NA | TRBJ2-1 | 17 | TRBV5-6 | CASSLRWALREGNEQFF | TGTGCCAGCAGCTTGCGGTGGGCCTTGCGGGAAGGGAATGAGCAGTTCTTC
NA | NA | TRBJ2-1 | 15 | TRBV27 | CASNELASSYNEQFF | TGTGCCAGCAATGAATTAGCGAGCTCCTACAATGAGCAGTTCTTC
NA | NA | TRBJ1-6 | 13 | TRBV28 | CASGGRHNSPLHF | TGTGCCAGCGGTGGGAGGCATAATTCACCCCTCCACTTT
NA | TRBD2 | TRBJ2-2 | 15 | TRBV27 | CASMGGEWNTGELFF | TGTGCCAGCATGGGGGGGGAGTGGAACACCGGGGAGCTGTTTTTT
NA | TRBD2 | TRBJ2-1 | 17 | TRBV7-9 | CASSLAWGGNSYNEQFF | TGTGCCAGCAGCTTGGCTTGGGGGGGGAACTCCTACAATGAGCAGTTCTTC
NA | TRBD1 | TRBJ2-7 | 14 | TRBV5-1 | CASYSGTGDYEQYF | TGCGCCAGCTATTCCGGGACAGGGGACTACGAGCAGTACTTC
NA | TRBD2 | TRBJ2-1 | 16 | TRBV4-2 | CASSDSGRGGLWEQFF | TGTGCCAGCAGCGACAGCGGGCGGGGGGGGCTTTGGGAGCAGTTCTTC
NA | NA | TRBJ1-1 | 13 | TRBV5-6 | CASSLAWNTEAFF | TGTGCCAGCAGCTTGGCTTGGAACACTGAAGCTTTCTTT
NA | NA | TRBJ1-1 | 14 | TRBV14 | CASSQERRDPEAFF | TGTGCCAGCAGCCAAGAGCGCAGGGATCCTGAAGCTTTCTTT
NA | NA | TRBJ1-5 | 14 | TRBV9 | CASSVGQSNQPQHF | TGTGCCAGCAGCGTTGGACAAAGCAATCAGCCCCAGCATTTT
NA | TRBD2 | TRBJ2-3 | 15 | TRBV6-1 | CASSHSGTSTDTQYF | TGTGCCAGCAGTCATAGCGGGACTAGCACAGATACGCAGTATTTT
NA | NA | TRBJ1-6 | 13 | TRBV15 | CAASRGAPSPLHF | TGTGCCGCCAGCAGAGGGGCGCCTTCACCCCTCCACTTT
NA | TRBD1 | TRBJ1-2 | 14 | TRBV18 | CASSPRTGAYGYTF | TGTGCCAGCTCACCCAGGACAGGGGCCTATGGCTACACCTTC
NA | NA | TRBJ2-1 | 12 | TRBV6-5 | CASSPTEYEQFF | TGTGCCAGCAGTCCCACTGAATACGAGCAGTTCTTC
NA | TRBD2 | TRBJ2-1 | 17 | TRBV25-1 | CASSLQAVRGRDNEQFF | TGTGCCAGCAGTCTCCAGGCCGTCCGCGGGAGGGACAATGAGCAGTTCTTC
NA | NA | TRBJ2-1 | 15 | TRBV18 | CASSPPGPQANEQFF | TGTGCCAGCTCACCACCGGGCCCCCAGGCCAATGAGCAGTTCTTC
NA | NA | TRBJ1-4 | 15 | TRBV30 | CAWSGTVALPEKLFF | TGTGCCTGGAGTGGGACAGTGGCCTTACCAGAAAAACTGTTTTTT
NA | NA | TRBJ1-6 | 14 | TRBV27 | CASSPCGPNSPLHF | TGTGCCAGCAGTCCTTGCGGGCCGAATTCACCCCTCCACTTT
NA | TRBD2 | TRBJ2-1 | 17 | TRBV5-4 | CASSPSRAGVVYNEQFF | TGTGCCAGCAGCCCGAGCCGAGCGGGAGTGGTCTACAATGAGCAGTTCTTC
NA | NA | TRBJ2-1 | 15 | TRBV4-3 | CASSQEGRVWGEQFF | TGCGCCAGCAGCCAAGAAGGCAGGGTATGGGGTGAGCAGTTCTTC
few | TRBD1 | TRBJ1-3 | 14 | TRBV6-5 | CASSRTGTGNTIYF | TGTGCCAGCAGCCGGACAGGGACTGGAAACACCATATATTTT
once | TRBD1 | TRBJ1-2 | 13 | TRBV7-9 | CASSLWDRDGYTF | TGTGCCAGCAGCTTATGGGACAGGGATGGCTACACCTTC
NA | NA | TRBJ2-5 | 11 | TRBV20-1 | CRSGGTETQYF | TGCAGGAGCGGAGGGACAGAGACCCAGTACTTC
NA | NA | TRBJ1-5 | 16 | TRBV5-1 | CASSLLGPDSNQPQHF | TGCGCCAGCAGCTTGCTAGGCCCCGATAGCAATCAGCCCCAGCATTTT
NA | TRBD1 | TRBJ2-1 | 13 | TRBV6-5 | CASVGTGNNEQFF | TGTGCCAGCGTTGGGACAGGGAACAATGAGCAGTTCTTC
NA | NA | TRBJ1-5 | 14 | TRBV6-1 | CASSVQGWNQPQHF | TGTGCCAGCAGTGTTCAGGGTTGGAATCAGCCCCAGCATTTT
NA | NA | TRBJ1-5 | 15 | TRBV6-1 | CASSDSRQQNQPQHF | TGTGCCAGCAGTGATTCCCGACAGCAGAATCAGCCCCAGCATTTT
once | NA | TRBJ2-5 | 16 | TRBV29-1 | CSVESLREAGPKTQYF | TGCAGCGTTGAATCTCTCAGGGAAGCGGGTCCAAAGACCCAGTACTTC
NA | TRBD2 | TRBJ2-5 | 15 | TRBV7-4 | CASSSVRGGAETQYF | TGTGCCAGCAGCTCCGTCCGGGGGGGAGCGGAGACCCAGTACTTC
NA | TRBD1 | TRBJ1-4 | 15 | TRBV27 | CASSARQGGMEKLFF | TGTGCCAGCAGTGCACGACAGGGTGGGATGGAAAAACTGTTTTTT
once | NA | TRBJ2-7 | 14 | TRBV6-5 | CASRIADSTYEQYF | TGTGCCAGCAGGATAGCGGATTCTACCTACGAGCAGTACTTC
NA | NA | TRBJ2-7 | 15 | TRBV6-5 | CASSFRVPPGHEQYF | TGTGCCAGCAGTTTCCGTGTCCCGCCTGGGCACGAGCAGTACTTC